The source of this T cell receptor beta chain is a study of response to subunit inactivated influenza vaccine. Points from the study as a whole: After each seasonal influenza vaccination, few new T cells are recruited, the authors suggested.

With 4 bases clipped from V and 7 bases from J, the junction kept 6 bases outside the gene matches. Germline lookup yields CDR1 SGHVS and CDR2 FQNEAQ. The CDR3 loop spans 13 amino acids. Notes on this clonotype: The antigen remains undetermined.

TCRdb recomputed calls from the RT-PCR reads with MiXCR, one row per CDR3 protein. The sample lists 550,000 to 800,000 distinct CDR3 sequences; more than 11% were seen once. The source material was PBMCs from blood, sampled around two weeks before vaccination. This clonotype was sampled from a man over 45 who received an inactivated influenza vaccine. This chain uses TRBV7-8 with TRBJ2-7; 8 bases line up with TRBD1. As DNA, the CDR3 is TGTGCCAGCAGCTGGATCCAGGGGGCTGAGCAGTACTTC. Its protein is CASSWIQGAEQYF.